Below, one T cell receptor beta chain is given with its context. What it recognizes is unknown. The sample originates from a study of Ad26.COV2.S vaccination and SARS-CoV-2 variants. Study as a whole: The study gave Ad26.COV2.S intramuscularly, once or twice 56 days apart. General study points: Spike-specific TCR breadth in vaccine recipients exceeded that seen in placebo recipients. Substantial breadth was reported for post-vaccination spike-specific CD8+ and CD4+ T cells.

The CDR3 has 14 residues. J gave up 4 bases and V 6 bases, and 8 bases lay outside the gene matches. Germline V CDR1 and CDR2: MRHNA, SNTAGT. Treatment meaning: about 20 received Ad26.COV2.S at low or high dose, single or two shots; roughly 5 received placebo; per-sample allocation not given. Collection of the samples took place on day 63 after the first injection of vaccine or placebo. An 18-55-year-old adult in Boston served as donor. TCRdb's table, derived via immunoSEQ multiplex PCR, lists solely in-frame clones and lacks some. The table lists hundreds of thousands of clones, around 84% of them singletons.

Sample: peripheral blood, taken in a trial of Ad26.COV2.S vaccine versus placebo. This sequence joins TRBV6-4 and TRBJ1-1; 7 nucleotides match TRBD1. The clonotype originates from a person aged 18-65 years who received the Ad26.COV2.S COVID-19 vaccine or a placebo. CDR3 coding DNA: TGTGCCAGCAGACACACAGGGGCGGCCACTGAAGCTTTCTTT. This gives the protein CASRHTGAATEAFF.